These 5 T cell receptor beta chains came from one sample sequenced in a study of monozygotic twins with inflammatory bowel disease. TCRdb re-called the 5' RACE reads, yielding one record per CDR3 amino acid sequence without DNA. The sample is made up of approximately 380,000 distinct CDR3 sequences, and the top ten hold about 2.5% of it. Sequencing was done on a sample of blood. These receptors all come from a human donor with ulcerative colitis or Crohn's disease, or a healthy co-twin of an affected twin (not recorded which).

V and J are TRBV11-2 and TRBJ2-2; TCRdb gives TRBD1 as the D gene, but with no DNA this cannot be confirmed. This CDR3 is built from 18 residues. CDR1 is SGHAT, CDR2 FQNNGV, per germline. CDR3 region: CASSLRNTGGGNTGELFF.

The chain has TRBV20-1 and TRBJ2-5; the D gene TCRdb calls, TRBD1, cannot be checked with no DNA. The CDR3 extends over 13 amino acids. Germline lookup yields CDR1 DFQATT and CDR2 SNEGSKA (reference sequence). CDR3 residues: CSAGRQGRETQYF.

V usage is TRBV7-9 and J usage is TRBJ1-5. Germline CDR1 reads SEHNR; CDR2 reads FQNEAQ (reference sequence). The CDR3 spans 16 residues. The CDR3 sequence: CASSLGGGPRNQPQHF.

The V and J genes are TRBV12-3 or TRBV12-4 and TRBJ2-1; checking the TCRdb D call of TRBD1 is not possible without DNA. This CDR3 is 11 amino acids long. The CDR3 is CASSFRGEQFF.

V and J are TRBV12-3 or TRBV12-4 and TRBJ2-1; the TCRdb D gene call, TRBD1, has no DNA to confirm it. The length of the CDR3 is 12 residues. CDR3 loop: CASSLAPGGPLF.